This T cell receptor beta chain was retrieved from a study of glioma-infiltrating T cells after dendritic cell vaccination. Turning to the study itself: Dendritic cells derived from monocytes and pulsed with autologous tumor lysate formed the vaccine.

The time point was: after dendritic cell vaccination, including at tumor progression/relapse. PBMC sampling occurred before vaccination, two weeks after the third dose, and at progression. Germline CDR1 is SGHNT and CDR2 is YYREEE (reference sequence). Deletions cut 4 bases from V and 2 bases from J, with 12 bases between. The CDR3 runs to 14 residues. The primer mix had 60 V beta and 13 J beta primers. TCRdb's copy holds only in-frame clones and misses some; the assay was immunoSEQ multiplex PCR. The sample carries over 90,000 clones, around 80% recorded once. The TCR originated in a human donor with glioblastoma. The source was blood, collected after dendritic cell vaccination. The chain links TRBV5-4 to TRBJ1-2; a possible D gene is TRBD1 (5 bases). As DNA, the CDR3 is TGTGCCAGCAGCCCAGAGACAGCAAACTATGGCTACACCTTC. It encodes CASSPETANYGYTF.